This TCR beta chain was captured by sequencing in a study of CD8 T cells in ankylosing spondylitis. Points from the study as a whole: Within ankylosing spondylitis blood, a TCR beta motif made up of eight highly homologous variants appeared to be characteristic. The authors reported significant enrichment of disease-linked clones in matched ankylosing spondylitis synovial fluid.

Making use of molecular barcodes, quantitative 5'-RACE generated TCR beta libraries. Each CDR3 protein is one row after TCRdb ran MiXCR on the 5' RACE reads. The table records roughly 140,000 distinct CDR3 sequences, roughly 44% of them present only once. The germline V gene encodes CDR1 SQVTM and CDR2 ANQGSEA. After removal of 3 bases from V and 6 bases from J, the junction contained 7 bases not matched to a gene. The CDR3 totals 14 residues. This clonotype was picked up many times. Antigen: not known. The source of this sequence is a male donor with ankylosing spondylitis. Sequencing input: synovial fluid, either unsorted or a sorted T cell fraction (not recorded which). The rearrangement uses TRBV29-1 and TRBJ2-7; TRBD1 agrees at 11 bases. The CDR3 here is CSVDSGQGVPEQYF. The CDR3 DNA follows: TGCAGCGTTGACTCGGGACAGGGGGTACCCGAGCAGTACTTC.